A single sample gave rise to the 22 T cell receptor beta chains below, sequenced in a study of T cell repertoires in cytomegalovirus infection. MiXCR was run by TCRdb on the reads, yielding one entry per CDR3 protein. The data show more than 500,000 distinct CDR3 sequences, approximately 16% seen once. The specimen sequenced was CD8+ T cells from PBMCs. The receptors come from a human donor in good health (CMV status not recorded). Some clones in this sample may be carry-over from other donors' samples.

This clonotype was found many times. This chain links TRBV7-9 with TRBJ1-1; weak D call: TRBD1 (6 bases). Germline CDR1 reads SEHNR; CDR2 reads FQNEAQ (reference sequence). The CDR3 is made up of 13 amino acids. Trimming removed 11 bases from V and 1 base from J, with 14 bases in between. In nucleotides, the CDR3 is TGTGCCTGCTCGGGGGCCCCGAACACTGAAGCTTTCTTT. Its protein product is CACSGAPNTEAFF.

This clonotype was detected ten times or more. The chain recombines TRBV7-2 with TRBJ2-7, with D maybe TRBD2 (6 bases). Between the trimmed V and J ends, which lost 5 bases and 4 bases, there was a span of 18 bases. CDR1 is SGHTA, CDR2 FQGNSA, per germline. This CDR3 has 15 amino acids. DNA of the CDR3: TGTGCCAGCAGCCCCATTTCCGGGACTCAATACGAGCAGTACTTC. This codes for CASSPISGTQYEQYF.

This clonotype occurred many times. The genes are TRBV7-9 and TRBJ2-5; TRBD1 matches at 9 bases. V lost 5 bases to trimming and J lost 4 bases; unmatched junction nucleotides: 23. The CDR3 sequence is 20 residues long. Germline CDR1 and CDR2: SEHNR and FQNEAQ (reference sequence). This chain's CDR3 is CASSGLRRLVDRGGGETQYF. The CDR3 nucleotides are TGTGCCAGCAGCGGCCTCCGACGGCTCGTGGACAGGGGAGGGGGAGAGACCCAGTACTTC.

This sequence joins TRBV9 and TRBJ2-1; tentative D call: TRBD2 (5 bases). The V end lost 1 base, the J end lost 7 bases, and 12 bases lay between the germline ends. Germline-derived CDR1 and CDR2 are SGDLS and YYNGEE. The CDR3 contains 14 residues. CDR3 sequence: CASSVIPTGNEQFF. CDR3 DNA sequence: TGTGCCAGCAGCGTAATTCCGACGGGGAATGAGCAGTTCTTC.

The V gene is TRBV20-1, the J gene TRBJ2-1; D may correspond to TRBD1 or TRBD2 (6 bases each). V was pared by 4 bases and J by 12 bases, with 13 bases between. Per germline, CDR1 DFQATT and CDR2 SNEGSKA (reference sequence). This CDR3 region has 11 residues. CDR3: CSATPGGRQFF. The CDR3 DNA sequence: TGCAGTGCTACCCCCGGGGGCAGGCAGTTCTTC.

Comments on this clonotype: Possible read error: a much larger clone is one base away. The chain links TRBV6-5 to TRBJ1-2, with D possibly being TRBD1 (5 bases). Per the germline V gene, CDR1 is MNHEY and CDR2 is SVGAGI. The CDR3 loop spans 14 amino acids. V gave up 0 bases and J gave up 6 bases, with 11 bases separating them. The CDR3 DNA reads TGTGCCAGCAGTTACTCGGAGGGGCCCGATGGCTACACCTTC. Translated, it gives CASSYSEGPDGYTF.

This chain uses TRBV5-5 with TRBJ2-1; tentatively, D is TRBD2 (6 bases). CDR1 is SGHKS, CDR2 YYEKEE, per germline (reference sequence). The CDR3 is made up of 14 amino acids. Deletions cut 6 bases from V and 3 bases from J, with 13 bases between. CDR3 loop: CASNPGLLYNEQFF. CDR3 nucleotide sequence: TGTGCCAGCAACCCGGGACTCCTCTACAATGAGCAGTTCTTC.

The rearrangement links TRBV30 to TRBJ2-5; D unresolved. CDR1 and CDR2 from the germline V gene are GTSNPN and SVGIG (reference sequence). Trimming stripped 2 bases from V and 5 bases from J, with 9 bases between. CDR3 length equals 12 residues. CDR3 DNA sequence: TGTGCCTGGAGTCCCCCAACCGAGACCCAGTACTTC. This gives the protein CAWSPPTETQYF.

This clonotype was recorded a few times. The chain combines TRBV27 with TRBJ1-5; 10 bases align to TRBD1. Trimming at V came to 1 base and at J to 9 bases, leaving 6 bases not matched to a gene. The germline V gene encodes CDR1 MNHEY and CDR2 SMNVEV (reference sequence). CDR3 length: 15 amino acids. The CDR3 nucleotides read TGTGCCAGCAGTTTATTCGGGGACAGGGGAGGGCCCCAGCATTTT. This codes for CASSLFGDRGGPQHF.

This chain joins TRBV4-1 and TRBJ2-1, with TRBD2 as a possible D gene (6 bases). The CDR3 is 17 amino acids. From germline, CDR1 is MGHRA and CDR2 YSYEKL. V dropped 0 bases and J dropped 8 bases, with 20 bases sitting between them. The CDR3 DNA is TGCGCCAGCAGCCAAGATGGCTCCCTTCTAGCGAAGGATGAGCAGTTCTTC. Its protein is CASSQDGSLLAKDEQFF.

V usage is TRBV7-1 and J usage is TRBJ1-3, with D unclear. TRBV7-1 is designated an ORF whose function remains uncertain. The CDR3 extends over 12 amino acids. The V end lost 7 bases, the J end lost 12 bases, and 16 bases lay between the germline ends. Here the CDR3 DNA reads TGTGCCAGCATGGAAACTGGAAGCAACATATATTTT. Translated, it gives CASMETGSNIYF.

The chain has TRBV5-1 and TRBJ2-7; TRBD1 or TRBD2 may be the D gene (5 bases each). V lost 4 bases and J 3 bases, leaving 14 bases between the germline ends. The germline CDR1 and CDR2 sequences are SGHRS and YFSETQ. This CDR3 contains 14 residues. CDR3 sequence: CASSPGWDDYEQYF. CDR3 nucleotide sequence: TGCGCCAGCAGCCCGGGGTGGGACGACTACGAGCAGTACTTC.

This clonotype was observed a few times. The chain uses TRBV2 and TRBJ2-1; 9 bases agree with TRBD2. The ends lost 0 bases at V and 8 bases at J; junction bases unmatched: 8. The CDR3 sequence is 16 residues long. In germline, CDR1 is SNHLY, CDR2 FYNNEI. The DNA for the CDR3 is TGTGCCAGCAGTGAAGCGGCGGGAGGGCCCCGGCATGAGCAGTTCTTC. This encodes CASSEAAGGPRHEQFF.

The CDR3 here is CARGLSSGSYNEQFF. The CDR3 DNA is TGTGCCAGGGGTTTGTCCAGCGGTTCCTACAATGAGCAGTTCTTC. The rearrangement uses TRBV12-5 and TRBJ2-1, with D possibly matching TRBD1 (6 bases). CDR3 length: 15 residues. Germline loops: CDR1 LGHNT, CDR2 FRNRAP.

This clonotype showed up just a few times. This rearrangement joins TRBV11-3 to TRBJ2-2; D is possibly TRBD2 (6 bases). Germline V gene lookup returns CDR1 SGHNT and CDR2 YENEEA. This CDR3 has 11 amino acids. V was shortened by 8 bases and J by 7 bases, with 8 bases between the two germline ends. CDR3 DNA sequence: TGTGCCAGCGCGGAGGGCGGGGAGCTGTTTTTT. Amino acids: CASAEGGELFF.

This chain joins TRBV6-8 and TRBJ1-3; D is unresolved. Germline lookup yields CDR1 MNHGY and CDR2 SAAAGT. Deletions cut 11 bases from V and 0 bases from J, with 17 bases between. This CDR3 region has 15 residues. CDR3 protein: CACTKDGYSGNTIYF. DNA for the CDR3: TGTGCCTGCACCAAGGACGGCTACTCTGGAAACACCATATATTTT.

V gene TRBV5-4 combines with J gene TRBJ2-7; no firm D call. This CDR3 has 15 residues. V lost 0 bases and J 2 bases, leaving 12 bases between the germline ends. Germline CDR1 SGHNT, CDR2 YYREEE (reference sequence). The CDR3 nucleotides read TGTGCCAGCAGCTTGGCAGACTTAGGGACCTACGAGCAGTACTTC. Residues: CASSLADLGTYEQYF.

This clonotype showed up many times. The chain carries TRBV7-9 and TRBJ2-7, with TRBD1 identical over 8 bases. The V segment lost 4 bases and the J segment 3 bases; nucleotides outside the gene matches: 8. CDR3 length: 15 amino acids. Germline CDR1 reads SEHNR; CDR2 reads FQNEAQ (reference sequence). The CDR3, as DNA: TGTGCCAGCAGCTCGCCCACAGGGGGATACTACGAGCAGTACTTC. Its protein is CASSSPTGGYYEQYF.

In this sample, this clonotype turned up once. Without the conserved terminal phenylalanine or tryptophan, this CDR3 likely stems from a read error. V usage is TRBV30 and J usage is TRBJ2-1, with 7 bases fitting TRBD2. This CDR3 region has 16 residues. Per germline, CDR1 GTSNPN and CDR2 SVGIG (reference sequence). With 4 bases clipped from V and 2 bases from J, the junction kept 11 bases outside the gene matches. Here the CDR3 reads CAWNGEGGATYNEQFL. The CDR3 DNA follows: TGTGCCTGGAACGGGGAGGGCGGGGCAACCTACAATGAGCAGTTCCTC.

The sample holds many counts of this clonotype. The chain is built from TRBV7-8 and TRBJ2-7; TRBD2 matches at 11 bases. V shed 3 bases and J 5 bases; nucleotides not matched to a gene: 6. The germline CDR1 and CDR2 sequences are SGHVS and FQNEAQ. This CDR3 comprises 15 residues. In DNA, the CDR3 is TGTGCCAGCAGCTTGTTACTAGCGGGAGTCCACGAGCAGTACTTC. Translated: CASSLLLAGVHEQYF.

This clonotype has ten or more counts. The CDR3 nucleotides are TGTGCCAGTAGTTTCTCGACGGAGCGGCTATTTGATGGCTACACCTTC. Translating it yields CASSFSTERLFDGYTF. The V and J genes are TRBV19 and TRBJ1-2; no clear D. V lost 5 bases and J lost 6, with 22 bases in between. The V gene's germline CDR1 is LNHDA and CDR2 SQIVND (reference sequence). The CDR3 totals 16 residues.

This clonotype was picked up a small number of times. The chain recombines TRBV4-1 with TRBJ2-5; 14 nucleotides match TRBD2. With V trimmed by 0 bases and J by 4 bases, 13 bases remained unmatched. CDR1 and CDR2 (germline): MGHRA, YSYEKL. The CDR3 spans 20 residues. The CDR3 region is CASSQDYRLAGGPAGETQYF. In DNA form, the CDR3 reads TGCGCCAGCAGCCAAGATTACCGACTAGCGGGAGGGCCGGCGGGAGAGACCCAGTACTTC.